Listed below are T cell receptor beta chains from one sample, sequenced in a study of T-cell reconstitution after alpha-beta-depleted transplantation in children. MiXCR, run by TCRdb on the PCR reads, gives a single entry per CDR3 protein. The sample has about 540,000 distinct CDR3 sequences, around 16% seen once. Sequencing was performed on PBMCs from the stem cell graft donor, taken from the stem cell graft. Every receptor here comes from a human donor who donated a stem cell graft to a child with acute lymphoblastic leukemia. Both conserved end residues are part of each CDR3.

>TRBJ2-7|TRBV27
CASSLSPLYGTDEQYF
>TRBJ2-1|TRBV12-3/TRBV12-4
CASSRRQGANNEQFF
>TRBJ1-1|TRBV7-8
CASSPPSWRTEAFF
>TRBJ1-6|TRBV6-1
CASSLPQGHNSPLHF
>TRBJ1-2|TRBV12-3/TRBV12-4
CASSKKGQGTEGYTF
>TRBJ1-4|TRBV5-1
CASSLLANEKLFF
>TRBJ1-6|TRBV27
CASSWGPGTNSPLHF
>TRBJ2-5|TRBV11-2
CASSRPDRGLKTQYF
>TRBJ1-1|TRBV9
CASSVATSGVPEAFF
>TRBJ2-1|TRBV20-1
CSAEPLAGEVNEQFF
>TRBJ2-7|TRBV18
CASSAEQGTSYEQYF
>TRBJ2-7|TRBV7-9
CASSGRGKPYEQYF
>TRBJ2-5|TRBV4-1
CASSQGSGFEETQYF
>TRBJ2-3|TRBV15
CATSPLSSYWGREDTQYF
>TRBJ2-7|TRBV1
CTSGSFHEQYF
>TRBJ1-2|TRBV29-1
CSVDQVVSNYGYTF
>TRBJ2-1|TRBV27
CASRPAQLLGNEQFF
>TRBJ2-7|TRBV4-2
CASSQDQGGVNEQYF
>TRBJ2-1|TRBV20-1
CSASPLNSYNEQFF
>TRBJ1-5|TRBV27
CASSLLGGVGNQPQHF
>TRBJ2-5|TRBV24-1
CATRTGETQYF
>TRBJ1-2|TRBV5-1
CASSPQSTRQFNYGYTF
>TRBJ2-5|TRBV7-7
CASSLELGGETQYF
>TRBJ2-7|TRBV5-1
CASSLLPGAYEQYF
>TRBJ1-4|TRBV27
CASSSKQGEPVKLFF
>TRBJ2-3|TRBV3-1
CASSQGMDSLTDTQYF
>TRBJ2-1|TRBV4-2
CASSGRVAGSYNEQFF
>TRBJ2-1|TRBV30
CAWNRGSSYNEQFF
>TRBJ1-2|TRBV7-8
CASSLRPDLTNYGYTF
>TRBJ2-7|TRBV2
CASGVWVYEQYF
>TRBJ2-5|TRBV11-2
CASSLDFYGQETQYF
>TRBJ2-3|TRBV12-3/TRBV12-4
CASRAEPTDTQYF
>TRBJ2-7|TRBV9
CASSPRTGFPSHEQYF
>TRBJ2-7|TRBV14
CASSRLTSGRDYEQYF
>TRBJ2-3|TRBV2
CASSPPAVGLTDTQYF
>TRBJ2-1|TRBV5-1
CASSLNAGYEQFF
>TRBJ2-1|TRBV27
CATTLGGPNEQFF
>TRBJ1-1|TRBV5-1
CASSLGGAMVGTEAFF
>TRBJ2-7|TRBV7-9
CASSLFGGTSLYEQYF
>TRBJ2-5|TRBV15
CATRGKGSHSVGIGETQYF
>TRBJ2-7|TRBV7-2
CASSLVEGRGEQYF
>TRBJ1-5|TRBV27
CASNPTGINQPQHF
>TRBJ1-1|TRBV5-1
CASSTDSMNTEAFF
>TRBJ2-7|TRBV12-3/TRBV12-4
CASSSATWGATYEQYF
>TRBJ2-7|TRBV9
CASSVVSDSYEQYF
>TRBJ1-1|TRBV29-1
CSVHPRTYRVNTEAFF
>TRBJ1-1|TRBV15
CATSRVLAQNTEAFF
>TRBJ1-5|TRBV12-3/TRBV12-4
CASSPDRETQPQHF
>TRBJ2-2|TRBV4-2
CASNLFQRNTGELFF
>TRBJ2-1|TRBV6-5
CASSYSKWGERRQFF